This entry lists 22 T cell receptor beta chains sequenced from one sample in a study of blood T cell repertoires in COVID-19. Data came from immunoSEQ multiplex PCR; TCRdb stores just in-frame clones and leaves some out. The sample yields about 240,000 clones, around 89% seen once. Sequenced input: PBMCs or T cells enriched from blood (not recorded which). Receptors were obtained from a middle-aged man who had recovered from COVID-19.

This clone occurred a few times. The CDR3 here is CASSPIGLPFRGELFF. CDR3 DNA: TGCGCCAGCAGTCCTATCGGACTGCCTTTTCGAGGGGAGCTGTTTTTT. This chain joins TRBV5-1 and TRBJ2-2; D might be TRBD2 (5 bases). The CDR3 contains 16 residues. CDR1 and CDR2 (germline): SGHRS, YFSETQ. The V gene lost 5 bases and the J gene lost 8 bases, with 22 bases spanning the gap.

This clone has only a few counts. The chain has TRBV6-6 and TRBJ1-2; D is ambiguous. The length of the CDR3 is 12 residues. Germline-derived CDR1 and CDR2 are MNHNY and SVGAGI (reference sequence). V was trimmed by 8 bases and J by 9 bases, leaving 16 bases between them. CDR3 in amino acids: CASHGSPFRYTF. The CDR3 DNA reads TGTGCCAGCCACGGGAGCCCCTTTCGCTACACCTTC.

The V gene is TRBV15, the J gene TRBJ1-1; 10 positions agree with TRBD1. The CDR3 is made up of 18 amino acids. Germline V gene lookup returns CDR1 LNHNV and CDR2 YYDKDF (reference sequence). V lost 0 bases, J lost 0 bases, and 7 bases stayed unmatched. The CDR3 loop reads CATSRDGPTGGMNTEAFF. CDR3 DNA sequence: TGTGCCACCAGCAGAGACGGCCCGACAGGGGGCATGAACACTGAAGCTTTCTTT.

This clone was seen only once. The rearrangement uses TRBV6-5 and TRBJ1-6; D not certain. Deletions cut 9 bases from V and 7 bases from J, with 16 bases between. This CDR3 has 14 amino acids. From germline, CDR1 is MNHEY and CDR2 SVGAGI. The CDR3 reads CASGEVVDNSPLHF. CDR3 DNA: TGTGCCAGTGGGGAGGTAGTGGACAATTCACCCCTCCACTTT.

The chain couples TRBV2 to TRBJ2-1; D possibly corresponds to TRBD1 (7 bases). The V gene lost 5 bases and the J gene lost 4 bases, with 15 bases spanning the gap. The CDR3 loop spans 15 amino acids. The germline gives CDR1 SNHLY, CDR2 FYNNEI. In nucleotides, the CDR3 is TGTGCCAGCAGTCAACGCGGGACAGATTACAATGAGCAGTTCTTC. Protein product: CASSQRGTDYNEQFF. The full variable domain, in which reference TRBV2 and TRBJ2-1 provide the parts outside the CDR3, is EPEVTQTPSHQVTQMGQEVILRCVPISNHLYFYWYRQILGQKVEFLVSFYNNEISEKSEIFDDQFSVERPDGSNFTLKIRSTKLEDSAMYFCASSQRGTDYNEQFFGPGTRLTVL.

The chain uses TRBV4-2 and TRBJ2-1; 12 nucleotides match TRBD2. The CDR3 contains 18 residues. Trimming took 4 bases from V and 4 from J; bases not matched to a gene: 11. CDR1 and CDR2 from the germline V gene are LGHNA and YNFKEQ. The CDR3 region is CASSLDATSGGDYNEQFF. The CDR3 DNA is TGTGCCAGCAGCCTAGATGCGACTAGCGGGGGAGATTACAATGAGCAGTTCTTC.

For the CDR3, the DNA is TGTGCTAGTGGTTTGTACAGCGGAAACACCATATATTTT. This gives the protein CASGLYSGNTIYF. The chain uses TRBV12-5 and TRBJ1-3; D call uncertain. The CDR3 is made up of 13 amino acids. The V end lost 2 bases, the J end lost 4 bases, and 6 bases lay between the germline ends. The germline V gene encodes CDR1 LGHNT and CDR2 FRNRAP. Supplemented by reference TRBV12-5 and TRBJ1-3, the full variable domain reads DARVTQTPRHKVTEMGQEVTMRCQPILGHNTVFWYRQTMMQGLELLAYFRNRAPLDDSGMPKDRFSAEMPDATLATLKIQPSEPRDSAVYFCASGLYSGNTIYFGEGSWLTVV.

The chain combines TRBV5-8 with TRBJ2-3, with 8 positions matching TRBD1. CDR3 length equals 19 residues. Trimming cost V 3 bases and J 1 base; bases outside gene matches: 16. Germline V CDR1 and CDR2: SGHTS, YDEGEE. DNA of the CDR3: TGTGCCAGCAGCTCGGGGACAGGACTCAACGCACCCCGCACAGATACGCAGTATTTT. This codes for CASSSGTGLNAPRTDTQYF.

The chain carries TRBV3-1 (or the pseudogene TRBV3-2) and TRBJ1-1; D ambiguous. The CDR3 contains 15 residues. Germline V lookup: CDR1 LGHDT, CDR2 YNNKEL (reference sequence). Trimming shortened V by 4 bases and J by 7 bases, and 19 bases separated the two germline ends. The CDR3 coding sequence is TGTGCCAGCAGCCCTCGGCCAGGTCCCCGTAGTGAAGCTTTCTTT. Protein sequence: CASSPRPGPRSEAFF.

The sample holds a few counts of this clone. This chain connects TRBV7-9 to TRBJ1-2; TRBD1 is a possible D gene (5 bases). Between the trimmed V and J ends, which lost 2 bases and 6 bases, there was a span of 13 bases. This CDR3 has 14 residues. CDR1 SEHNR and CDR2 FQNEAQ come from the germline V gene (reference sequence). The CDR3 nucleotides read TGTGCCAGCAGCTTAAGGAGGCCGGGGGATGGCTACACCTTC. This sequence encodes CASSLRRPGDGYTF.

J is TRBJ2-3 and V is TRBV13, with 8 bases matching TRBD1. Germline V CDR1 and CDR2: PRHDT, FYEKMQ (reference sequence). The CDR3 has 14 residues. V trimming: 5 bases; J trimming: 2 bases; junction bases outside the gene matches: 3. The CDR3: CASSRTGTTDTQYF. CDR3 DNA sequence: TGTGCCAGCAGCCGGACAGGGACCACAGATACGCAGTATTTT.

The J gene is TRBJ2-3, the V gene TRBV7-2, with D maybe TRBD2 (6 bases). Germline V gene lookup returns CDR1 SGHTA and CDR2 FQGNSA. The ends were cut back, 5 bases at V and 3 bases at J, with 9 bases in the middle. The CDR3 covers 13 residues. The chain's CDR3 is CASSRTITDTQYF. CDR3 nucleotides: TGTGCCAGCAGCCGGACTATTACAGATACGCAGTATTTT. The variable domain in full, completed from reference TRBV7-2 and TRBJ2-3, reads GAGVSQSPSNKVTEKGKDVELRCDPISGHTALYWYRQSLGQGLEFLIYFQGNSAPDKSGLPSDRFSAERTGGSVSTLTIQRTQQEDSAVYLCASSRTITDTQYFGPGTRLTVL.

This clone came up once. V usage is TRBV28 and J usage is TRBJ1-1; TRBD1 aligns across 7 bases. The germline gives CDR1 MDHEN, CDR2 SYDVKM. V gave up 4 bases and J gave up 3 bases; unmatched junction bases: 11. This CDR3 has 16 amino acids. In DNA, the CDR3 is TGTGCCAGCAGTTCCCGACAGGGATGGGAGCACACTGAAGCTTTCTTT. Translation: CASSSRQGWEHTEAFF.

This clone was detected ten times or more. In nucleotides, the CDR3 is TGTGCCAGCAGCACAAACAGGGCAGGGGTGGGCACAGATACGCAGTATTTT. Its translation: CASSTNRAGVGTDTQYF. This chain connects TRBV7-9 to TRBJ2-3; TRBD1 might be the D (6 bases). V was clipped by 5 bases and J by 1 base, with 19 bases between them. Germline-derived CDR1 and CDR2 are SEHNR and FQNEAQ (reference sequence). The CDR3 spans 17 residues.

This clone came up once. The rearrangement uses TRBV15 and TRBJ1-5; possible D gene TRBD1, 6 bases. The germline V gene has CDR1 LNHNV and CDR2 YYDKDF (reference sequence). Trimming pared 0 bases from V and 1 base from J, leaving 13 bases between. This CDR3 is built from 17 residues. The CDR3 coding sequence is TGTGCCACCAGCAGAGATCGGGGCAGGGGAAGCAATCAGCCCCAGCATTTT. Its protein product is CATSRDRGRGSNQPQHF.

The rearrangement uses TRBV6-6 and TRBJ2-5, with D possibly TRBD1 on 6 matching bases. The CDR3 consists of 15 residues. V lost 5 bases and J lost 5, with 18 bases in between. Germline loops: CDR1 MNHNY, CDR2 SVGAGI (reference sequence). The CDR3 nucleotides are TGTGCCAGCAGTCGGATTACAGGGATTACTGAGACCCAGTACTTC. This gives the protein CASSRITGITETQYF.

The gene calls are TRBV7-2 and TRBJ1-1; TRBD1 aligns across 9 bases. The ends lost 3 bases at V and 3 bases at J; junction bases unmatched: 11. The CDR3 length is 17 residues. The germline V gene encodes CDR1 SGHTA and CDR2 FQGNSA. CDR3 DNA sequence: TGTGCCAGCAGCTTTTTAACAGGGGGCTTGGGAGACACTGAAGCTTTCTTT. This translates into CASSFLTGGLGDTEAFF.

The chain is built from TRBV5-1 and TRBJ2-7; 11 nucleotides line up with TRBD1. This CDR3 contains 15 residues. V shed 2 bases, J shed 6 bases, and the junction held 7 bases outside the gene matches. From germline, CDR1 is SGHRS and CDR2 YFSETQ. The CDR3: CASSFTGTGGIEQYF. CDR3 in DNA: TGCGCCAGCAGCTTTACCGGGACAGGGGGTATCGAGCAGTACTTC.

This rearrangement joins TRBV7-2 to TRBJ1-1, with D tentatively TRBD1 (5 bases). V gave up 1 base and J gave up 3 bases, with 12 bases separating them. The CDR3 totals 15 residues. The germline V gene encodes CDR1 SGHTA and CDR2 FQGNSA. The CDR3 DNA reads as TGTGCCAGCAGCTTAGTGGGGCAGCTCTACACTGAAGCTTTCTTT. This codes for CASSLVGQLYTEAFF.

V is TRBV18 and J is TRBJ1-1; D is perhaps TRBD1 (5 bases). This CDR3 is built from 16 residues. Trimming left V 4 bases short and J 0 bases short, with 15 bases between. Germline V gene sequence: CDR1 KGHSH, CDR2 LQKENI. This CDR3 reads CASSRKVQGLNTEAFF. CDR3 in DNA: TGTGCCAGCTCACGAAAGGTTCAGGGTTTGAACACTGAAGCTTTCTTT.

This clone has only a few counts. The CDR3 DNA sequence: TGTGCCAGCAGCTCACATCGGGGTGTCACTGAAGCTTTCTTT. Its protein product is CASSSHRGVTEAFF. The rearrangement uses TRBV11-2 and TRBJ1-1; D remains unclear. CDR3 size: 14 residues. The V gene lost 4 bases and the J gene lost 4 bases, with 13 bases spanning the gap. Germline loops: CDR1 SGHAT, CDR2 FQNNGV. Full variable domain (rest looked up from reference TRBV11-2 and TRBJ1-1): EAGVAQSPRYKIIEKRQSVAFWCNPISGHATLYWYQQILGQGPKLLIQFQNNGVVDDSQLPKDRFSAERLKGVDSTLKIQPAKLEDSAVYLCASSSHRGVTEAFFGQGTRLTVV.

The chain employs TRBV7-9 and TRBJ2-5; 9 nucleotides line up with TRBD1. V shed 3 bases and J 1 base; nucleotides not matched to a gene: 9. The length of the CDR3 is 17 residues. CDR1 and CDR2 (germline): SEHNR, FQNEAQ (reference sequence). The CDR3 is CASSFALGQGIQETQYF. Written as DNA, the CDR3 is TGTGCCAGCAGCTTTGCTCTCGGACAGGGGATCCAAGAGACCCAGTACTTC.